This TCR beta chain was profiled in a study of cytomegalovirus exposure and HLA in healthy donors. Study-wide results and caveats: Later findings reportedly placed an Asian-associated ancestry cluster below the roughly 730-donor mean for N-insertions. CMV serostatus alone was available as immune exposure information.

A multiplex PCR was run with 60 Vbeta primers and 13 Jbeta primers. Some clones are missing from TCRdb's copy, which holds only in-frame ones; the method was immunoSEQ multiplex PCR. The table has about 110,000 clones, approximately 84% seen once. This clone was detected only once. What it binds is not known. The CDR3 totals 15 residues. With V trimmed by 0 bases and J by 2 bases, 1 base remained unmatched. Germline V CDR1 and CDR2: SGHNT, YENEEA. Sequencing used PBMCs. This TCR was sampled from a man aged 25 to 45 in good health and CMV-seronegative. This chain connects TRBV11-3 to TRBJ2-1; 7 bases match TRBD1. The CDR3 loop reads CASSLEGGPYNEQFF. In DNA, the CDR3 is TGTGCCAGCAGCTTAGAAGGGGGCCCCTACAATGAGCAGTTCTTC.